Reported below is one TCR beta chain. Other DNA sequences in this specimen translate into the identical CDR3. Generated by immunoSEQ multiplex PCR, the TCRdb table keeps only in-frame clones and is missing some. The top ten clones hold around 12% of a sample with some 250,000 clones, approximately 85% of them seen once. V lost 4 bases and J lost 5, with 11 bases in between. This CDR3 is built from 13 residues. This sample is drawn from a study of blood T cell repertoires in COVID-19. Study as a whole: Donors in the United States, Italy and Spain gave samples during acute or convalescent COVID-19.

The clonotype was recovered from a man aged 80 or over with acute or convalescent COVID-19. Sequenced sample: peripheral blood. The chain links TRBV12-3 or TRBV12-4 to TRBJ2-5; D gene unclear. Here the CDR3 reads CASSSLRAETQYF. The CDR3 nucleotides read TGTGCCAGCAGTTCCCTACGAGCGGAGACCCAGTACTTC.